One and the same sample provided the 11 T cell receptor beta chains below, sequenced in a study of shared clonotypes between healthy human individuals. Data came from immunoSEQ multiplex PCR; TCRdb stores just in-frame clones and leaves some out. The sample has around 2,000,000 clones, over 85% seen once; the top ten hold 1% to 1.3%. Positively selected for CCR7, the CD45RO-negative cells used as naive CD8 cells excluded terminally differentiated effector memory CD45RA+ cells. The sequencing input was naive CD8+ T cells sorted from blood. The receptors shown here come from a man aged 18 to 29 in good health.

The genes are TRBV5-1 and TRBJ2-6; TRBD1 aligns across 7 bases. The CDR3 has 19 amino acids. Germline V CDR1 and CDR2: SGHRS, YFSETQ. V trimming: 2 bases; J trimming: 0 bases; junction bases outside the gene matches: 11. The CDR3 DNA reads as TGCGCCAGCAGCTTCTATGAACTCAGGGGGAGCTCTGGGGCCAACGTCCTGACTTTC. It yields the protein CASSFYELRGSSGANVLTF.

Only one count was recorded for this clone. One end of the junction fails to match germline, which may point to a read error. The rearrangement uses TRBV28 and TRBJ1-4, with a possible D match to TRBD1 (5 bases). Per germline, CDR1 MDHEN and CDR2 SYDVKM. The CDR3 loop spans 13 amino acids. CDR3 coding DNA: TGTGCCAGCAGTCGACCCTACCCCCCCGGGACCTCATTT. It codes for CASSRPYPPGTSF.

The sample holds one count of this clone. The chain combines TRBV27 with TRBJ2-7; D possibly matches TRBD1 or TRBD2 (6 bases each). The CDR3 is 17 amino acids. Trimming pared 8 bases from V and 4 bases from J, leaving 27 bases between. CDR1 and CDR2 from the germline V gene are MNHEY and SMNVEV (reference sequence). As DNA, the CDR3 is TGTGCCAGCGGTGGGGGCACGATTATTCCCGGGAGATACGAGCAGTACTTC. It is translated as CASGGGTIIPGRYEQYF.

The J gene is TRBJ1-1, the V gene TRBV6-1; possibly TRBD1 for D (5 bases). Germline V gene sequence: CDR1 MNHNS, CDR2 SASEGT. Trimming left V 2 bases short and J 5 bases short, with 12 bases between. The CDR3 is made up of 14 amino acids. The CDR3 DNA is TGTGCCAGCAGTGAACCGGTCGGGGGTACTGAAGCTTTCTTT. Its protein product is CASSEPVGGTEAFF.

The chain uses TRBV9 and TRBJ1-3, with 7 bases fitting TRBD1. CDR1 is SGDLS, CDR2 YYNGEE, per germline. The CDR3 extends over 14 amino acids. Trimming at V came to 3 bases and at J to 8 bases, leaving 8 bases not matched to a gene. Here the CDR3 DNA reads TGTGCCAGCAGCGCCTTCCAGGGGGAGGACACCATATATTTT. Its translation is CASSAFQGEDTIYF.

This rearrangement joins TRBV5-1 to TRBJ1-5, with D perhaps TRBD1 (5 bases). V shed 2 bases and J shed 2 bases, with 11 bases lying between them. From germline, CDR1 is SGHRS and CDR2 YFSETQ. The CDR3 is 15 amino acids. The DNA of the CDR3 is TGCGCCAGCAGCTTCGAGGGAGGGGGCAATCAGCCCCAGCATTTT. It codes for CASSFEGGGNQPQHF.

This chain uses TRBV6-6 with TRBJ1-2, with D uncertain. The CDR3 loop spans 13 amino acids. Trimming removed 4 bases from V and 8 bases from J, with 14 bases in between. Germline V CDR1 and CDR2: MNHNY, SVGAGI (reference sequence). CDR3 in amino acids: CASSFRAGRGYTF. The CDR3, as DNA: TGTGCCAGCAGTTTCCGGGCAGGCCGCGGCTACACCTTC.

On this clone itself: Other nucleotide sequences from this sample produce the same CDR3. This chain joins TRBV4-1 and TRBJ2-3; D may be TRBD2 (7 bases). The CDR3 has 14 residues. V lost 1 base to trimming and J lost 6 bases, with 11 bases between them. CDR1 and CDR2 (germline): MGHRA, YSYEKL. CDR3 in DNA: TGCGCCAGCAGCCAAGCGGGGGGCGGGGATACGCAGTATTTT. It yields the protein CASSQAGGGDTQYF.

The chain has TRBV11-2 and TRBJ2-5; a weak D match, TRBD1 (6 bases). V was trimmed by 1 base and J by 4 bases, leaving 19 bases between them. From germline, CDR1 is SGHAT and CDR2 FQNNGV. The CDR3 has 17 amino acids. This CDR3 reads CASSLVVGQRPGETQYF. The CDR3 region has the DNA TGTGCCAGCAGCTTAGTGGTTGGACAGCGCCCAGGAGAGACCCAGTACTTC.

The CDR3 DNA follows: TGTGCCAGCAGTGAATTTTTGGCAGGGGAGAACACTGAAGCTTTCTTT. This translates into CASSEFLAGENTEAFF. The chain is built from TRBV6-1 and TRBJ1-1; D perhaps matches TRBD1 (6 bases). The CDR3 has 16 residues. The germline CDR1 and CDR2 sequences are MNHNS and SASEGT. V lost 2 bases to trimming and J lost 1 base, with 14 bases between them.

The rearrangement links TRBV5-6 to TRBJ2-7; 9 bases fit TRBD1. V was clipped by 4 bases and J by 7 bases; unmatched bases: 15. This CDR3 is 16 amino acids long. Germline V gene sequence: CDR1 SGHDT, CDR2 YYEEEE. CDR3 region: CASSIYRDRELVEQYF. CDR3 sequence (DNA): TGTGCCAGCAGCATTTACCGGGACAGGGAGTTGGTGGAGCAGTACTTC.